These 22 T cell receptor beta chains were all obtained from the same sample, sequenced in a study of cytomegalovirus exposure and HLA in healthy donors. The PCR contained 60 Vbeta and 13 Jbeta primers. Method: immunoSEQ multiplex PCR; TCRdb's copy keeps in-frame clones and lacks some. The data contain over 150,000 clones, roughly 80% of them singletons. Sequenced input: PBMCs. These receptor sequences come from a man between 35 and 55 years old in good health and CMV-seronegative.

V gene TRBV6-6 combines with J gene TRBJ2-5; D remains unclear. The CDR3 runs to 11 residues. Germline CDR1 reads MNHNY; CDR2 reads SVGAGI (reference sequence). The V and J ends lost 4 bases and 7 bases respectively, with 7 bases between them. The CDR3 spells CASSLMRTQYF. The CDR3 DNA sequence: TGTGCCAGCAGTTTAATGCGGACCCAGTACTTC.

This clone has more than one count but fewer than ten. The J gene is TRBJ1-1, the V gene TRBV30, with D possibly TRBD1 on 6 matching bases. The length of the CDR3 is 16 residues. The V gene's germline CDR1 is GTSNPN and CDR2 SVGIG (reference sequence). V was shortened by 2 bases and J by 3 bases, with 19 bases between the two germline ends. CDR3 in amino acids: CAWSWGGARRDTEAFF. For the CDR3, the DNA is TGTGCCTGGAGTTGGGGGGGGGCGCGAAGGGACACTGAAGCTTTCTTT.

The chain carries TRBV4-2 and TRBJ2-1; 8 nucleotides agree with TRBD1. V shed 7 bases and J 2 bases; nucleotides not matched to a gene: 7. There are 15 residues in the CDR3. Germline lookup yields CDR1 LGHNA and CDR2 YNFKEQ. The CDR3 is CASTRGQGPYNEQFF. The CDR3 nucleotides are TGTGCCAGCACCCGCGGACAGGGACCCTACAATGAGCAGTTCTTC.

CDR3 loop: CASSPELAGIPNEQFF. Written as DNA, the CDR3 is TGCGCCAGCAGCCCGGAGCTAGCGGGGATACCTAATGAGCAGTTCTTC. This sequence joins TRBV5-1 and TRBJ2-1, with 9 nucleotides matching TRBD2. Trimming removed 4 bases from V and 7 bases from J; junction bases left unmatched: 12. This CDR3 contains 16 residues. In germline, CDR1 is SGHRS, CDR2 YFSETQ. The complete variable domain, with remaining parts taken from reference TRBV5-1 and TRBJ2-1, reads KAGVTQTPRYLIKTRGQQVTLSCSPISGHRSVSWYQQTPGQGLQFLFEYFSETQRNKGNFPGRFSGRQFSNSRSEMNVSTLELGDSALYLCASSPELAGIPNEQFFGPGTRLTVL.

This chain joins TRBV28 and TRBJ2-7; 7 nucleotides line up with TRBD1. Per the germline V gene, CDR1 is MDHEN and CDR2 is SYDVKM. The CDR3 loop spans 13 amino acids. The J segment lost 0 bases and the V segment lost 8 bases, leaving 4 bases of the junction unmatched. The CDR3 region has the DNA TGTGCCAGCTGGGACAGATACTCCTACGAGCAGTACTTC. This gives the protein CASWDRYSYEQYF.

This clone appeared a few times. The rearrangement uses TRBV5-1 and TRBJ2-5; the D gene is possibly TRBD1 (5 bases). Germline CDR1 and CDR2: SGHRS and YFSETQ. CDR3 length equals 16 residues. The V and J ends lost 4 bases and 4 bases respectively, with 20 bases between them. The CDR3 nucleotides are TGCGCCAGCAGCCCGGGCCAGGGTGAGGTCATAGAGACCCAGTACTTC. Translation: CASSPGQGEVIETQYF.

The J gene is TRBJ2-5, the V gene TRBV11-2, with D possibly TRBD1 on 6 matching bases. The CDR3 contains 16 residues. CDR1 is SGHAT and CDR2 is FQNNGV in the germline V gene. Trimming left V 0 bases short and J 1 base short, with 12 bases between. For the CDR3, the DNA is TGTGCCAGCAGCTTAGAGGGGGCACTAGTCCAAGAGACCCAGTACTTC. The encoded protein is CASSLEGALVQETQYF.

The CDR3 coding sequence is TGCAGCGTTGACGGACAGGGGATGGATACGCAGTATTTT. It encodes CSVDGQGMDTQYF. This rearrangement joins TRBV29-1 to TRBJ2-3, with 9 bases identical to TRBD1. V lost 3 bases and J lost 6; bases outside the gene matches: 4. Germline CDR1 and CDR2: SQVTM and ANQGSEA. This CDR3 has 13 amino acids.

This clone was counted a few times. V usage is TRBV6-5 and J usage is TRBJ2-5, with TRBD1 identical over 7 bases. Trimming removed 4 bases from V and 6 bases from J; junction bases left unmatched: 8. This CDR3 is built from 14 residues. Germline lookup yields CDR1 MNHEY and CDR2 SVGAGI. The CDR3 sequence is CASSSSNRGKTQYF. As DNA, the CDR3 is TGTGCCAGCAGTTCCTCAAACAGGGGAAAGACCCAGTACTTC.

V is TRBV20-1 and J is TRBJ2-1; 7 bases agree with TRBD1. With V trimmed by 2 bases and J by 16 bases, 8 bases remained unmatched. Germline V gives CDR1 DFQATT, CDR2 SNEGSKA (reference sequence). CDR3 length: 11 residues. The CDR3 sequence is CSARTDRVGFF. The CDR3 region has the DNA TGCAGTGCTAGAACCGACAGGGTGGGTTTCTTC.

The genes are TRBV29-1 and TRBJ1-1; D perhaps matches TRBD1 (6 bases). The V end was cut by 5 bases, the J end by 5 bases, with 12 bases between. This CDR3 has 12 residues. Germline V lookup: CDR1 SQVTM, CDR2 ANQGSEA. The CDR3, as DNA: TGCAGCGTTCGACAGGTGGGGACTGAAGCTTTCTTT. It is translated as CSVRQVGTEAFF.

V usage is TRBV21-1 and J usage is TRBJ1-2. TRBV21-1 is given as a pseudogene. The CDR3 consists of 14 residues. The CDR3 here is CASSKFGGDYGYTF. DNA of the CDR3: TGTGCCAGCAGCAAATTTGGGGGGGACTATGGCTACACCTTC.

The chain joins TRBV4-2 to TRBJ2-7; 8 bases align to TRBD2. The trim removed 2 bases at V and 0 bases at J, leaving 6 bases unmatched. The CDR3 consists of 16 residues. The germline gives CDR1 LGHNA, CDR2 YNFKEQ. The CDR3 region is CASSQPGGAVSYEQYF. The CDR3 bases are TGTGCCAGCAGCCAACCCGGGGGGGCCGTCTCCTACGAGCAGTACTTC.

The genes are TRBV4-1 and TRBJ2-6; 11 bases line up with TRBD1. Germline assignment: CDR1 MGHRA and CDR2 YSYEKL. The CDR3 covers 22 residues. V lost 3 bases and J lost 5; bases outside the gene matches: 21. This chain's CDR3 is CASSQGQGFGKGQGVWANVLTF. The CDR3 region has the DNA TGCGCCAGCAGCCAGGGCCAAGGCTTCGGAAAGGGACAGGGGGTTTGGGCCAACGTCCTGACTTTC.

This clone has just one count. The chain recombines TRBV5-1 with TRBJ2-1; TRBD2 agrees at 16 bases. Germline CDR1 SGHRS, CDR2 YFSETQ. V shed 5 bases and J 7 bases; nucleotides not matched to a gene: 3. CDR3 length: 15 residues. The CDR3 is CASRKGLAGGNEQFF. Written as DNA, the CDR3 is TGCGCCAGCAGGAAGGGACTAGCGGGGGGGAATGAGCAGTTCTTC.

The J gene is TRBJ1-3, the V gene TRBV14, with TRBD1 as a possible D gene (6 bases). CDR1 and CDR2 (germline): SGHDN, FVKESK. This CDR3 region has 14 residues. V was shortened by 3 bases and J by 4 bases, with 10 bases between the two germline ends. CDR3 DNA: TGTGCCAGCAGCCAGATCAGGGGCGGAAACACCATATATTTT. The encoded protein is CASSQIRGGNTIYF.

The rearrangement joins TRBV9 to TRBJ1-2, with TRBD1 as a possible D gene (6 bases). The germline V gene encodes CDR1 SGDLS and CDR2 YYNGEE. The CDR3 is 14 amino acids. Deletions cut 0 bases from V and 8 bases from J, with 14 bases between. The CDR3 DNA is TGTGCCAGCAGCGTAGCTCAGGGGAGAGAGGGCTACACCTTC. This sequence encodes CASSVAQGREGYTF.

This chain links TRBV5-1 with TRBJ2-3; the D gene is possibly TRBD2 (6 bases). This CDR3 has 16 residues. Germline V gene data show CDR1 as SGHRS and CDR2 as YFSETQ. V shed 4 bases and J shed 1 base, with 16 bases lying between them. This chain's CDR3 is CASSPRLGGGTDTQYF. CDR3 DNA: TGCGCCAGCAGCCCACGACTAGGAGGGGGCACAGATACGCAGTATTTT. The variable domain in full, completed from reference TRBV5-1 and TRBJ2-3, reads KAGVTQTPRYLIKTRGQQVTLSCSPISGHRSVSWYQQTPGQGLQFLFEYFSETQRNKGNFPGRFSGRQFSNSRSEMNVSTLELGDSALYLCASSPRLGGGTDTQYFGPGTRLTVL.

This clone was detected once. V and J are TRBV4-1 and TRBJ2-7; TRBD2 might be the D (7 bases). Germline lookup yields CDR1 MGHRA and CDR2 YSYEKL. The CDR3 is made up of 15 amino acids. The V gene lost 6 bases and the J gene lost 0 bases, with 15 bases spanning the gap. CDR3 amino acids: CASSQRGGASYEQYF. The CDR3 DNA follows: TGCGCCAGCAGTCAAAGGGGGGGGGCCTCCTACGAGCAGTACTTC.

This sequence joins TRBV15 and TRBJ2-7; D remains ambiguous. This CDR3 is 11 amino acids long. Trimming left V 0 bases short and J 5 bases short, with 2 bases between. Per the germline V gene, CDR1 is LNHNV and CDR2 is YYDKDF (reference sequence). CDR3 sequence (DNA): TGTGCCACCAGCAGAGACGACGAGCAGTACTTC. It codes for CATSRDDEQYF.

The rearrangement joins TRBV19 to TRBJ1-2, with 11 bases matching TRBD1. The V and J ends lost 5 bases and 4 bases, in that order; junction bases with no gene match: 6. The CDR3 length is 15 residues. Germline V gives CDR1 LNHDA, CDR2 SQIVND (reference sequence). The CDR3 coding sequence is TGTGCCAGTAGTCCAGGACAGGGGGCCTCCTATGGCTACACCTTC. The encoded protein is CASSPGQGASYGYTF.

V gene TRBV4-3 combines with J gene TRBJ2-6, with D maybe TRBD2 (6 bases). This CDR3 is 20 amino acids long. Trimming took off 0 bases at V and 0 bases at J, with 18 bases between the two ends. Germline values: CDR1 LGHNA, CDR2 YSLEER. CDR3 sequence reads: CASSQDLPPAGLSGANVLTF. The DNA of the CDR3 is TGCGCCAGCAGCCAAGATCTACCACCAGCGGGCCTCTCTGGGGCCAACGTCCTGACTTTC.